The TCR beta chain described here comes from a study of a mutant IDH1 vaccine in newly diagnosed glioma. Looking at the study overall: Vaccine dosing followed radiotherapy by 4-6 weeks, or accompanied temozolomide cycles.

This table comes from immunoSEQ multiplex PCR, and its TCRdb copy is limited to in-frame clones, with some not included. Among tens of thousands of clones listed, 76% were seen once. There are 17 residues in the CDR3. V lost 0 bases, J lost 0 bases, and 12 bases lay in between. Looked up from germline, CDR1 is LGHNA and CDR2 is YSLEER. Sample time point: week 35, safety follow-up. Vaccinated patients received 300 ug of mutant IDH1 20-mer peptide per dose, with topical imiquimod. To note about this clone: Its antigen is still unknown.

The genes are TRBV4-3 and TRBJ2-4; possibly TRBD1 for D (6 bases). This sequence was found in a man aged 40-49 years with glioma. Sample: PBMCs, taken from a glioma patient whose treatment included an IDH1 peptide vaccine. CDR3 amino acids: CASSQDRGGIAKNIQYF. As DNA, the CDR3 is TGCGCCAGCAGCCAAGATCGAGGGGGTATAGCCAAAAACATTCAGTACTTC.